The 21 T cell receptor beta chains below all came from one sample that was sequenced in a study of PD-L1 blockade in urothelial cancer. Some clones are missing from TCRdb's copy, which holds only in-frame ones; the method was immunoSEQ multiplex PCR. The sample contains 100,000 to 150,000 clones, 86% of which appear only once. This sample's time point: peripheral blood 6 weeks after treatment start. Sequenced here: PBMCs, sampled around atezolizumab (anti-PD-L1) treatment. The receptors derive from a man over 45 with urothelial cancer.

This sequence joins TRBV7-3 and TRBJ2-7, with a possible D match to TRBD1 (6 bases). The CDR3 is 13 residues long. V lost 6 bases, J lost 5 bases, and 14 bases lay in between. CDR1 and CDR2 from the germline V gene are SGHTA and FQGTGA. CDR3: CASSLTQGNEQYF. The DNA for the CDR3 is TGTGCCAGCAGTTTGACACAGGGCAACGAGCAGTACTTC.

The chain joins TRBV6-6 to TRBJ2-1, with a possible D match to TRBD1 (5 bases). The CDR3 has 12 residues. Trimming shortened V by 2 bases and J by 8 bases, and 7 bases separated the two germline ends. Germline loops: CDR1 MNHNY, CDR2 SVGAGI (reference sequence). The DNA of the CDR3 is TGTGCCAGCAGTTACAAAGGGGATGAGCAGTTCTTC. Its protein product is CASSYKGDEQFF.

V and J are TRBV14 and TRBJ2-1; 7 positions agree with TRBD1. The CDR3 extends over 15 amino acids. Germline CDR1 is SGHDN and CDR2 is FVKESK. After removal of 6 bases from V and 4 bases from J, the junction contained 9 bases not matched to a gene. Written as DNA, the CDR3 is TGTGCCAGCAGGGATCAGGGGGTAGGATACAATGAGCAGTTCTTC. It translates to CASRDQGVGYNEQFF. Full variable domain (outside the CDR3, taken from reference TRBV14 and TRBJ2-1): EAGVTQFPSHSVIEKGQTVTLRCDPISGHDNLYWYRRVMGKEIKFLLHFVKESKQDESGMPNNRFLAERTGGTYSTLKVQPAELEDSGVYFCASRDQGVGYNEQFFGPGTRLTVL.

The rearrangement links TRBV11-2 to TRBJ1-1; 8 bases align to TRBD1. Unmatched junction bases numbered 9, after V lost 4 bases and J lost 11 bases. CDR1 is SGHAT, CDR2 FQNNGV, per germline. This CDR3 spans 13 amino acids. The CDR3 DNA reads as TGTGCCAGCAGCTCGGGGACAGGACGGGAGGCTTTCTTT. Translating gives CASSSGTGREAFF.

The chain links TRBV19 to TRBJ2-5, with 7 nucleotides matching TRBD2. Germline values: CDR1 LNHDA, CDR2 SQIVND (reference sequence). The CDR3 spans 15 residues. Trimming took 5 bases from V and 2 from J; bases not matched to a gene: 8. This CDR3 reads CASSPRASGQETQYF. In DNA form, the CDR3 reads TGTGCCAGTAGTCCCCGGGCTAGCGGACAAGAGACCCAGTACTTC. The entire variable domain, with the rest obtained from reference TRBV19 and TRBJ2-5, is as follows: DGGITQSPKYLFRKEGQNVTLSCEQNLNHDAMYWYRQDPGQGLRLIYYSQIVNDFQKGDIAEGYSVSREKKESFPLTVTSAQKNPTAFYLCASSPRASGQETQYFGPGTRLLVL.

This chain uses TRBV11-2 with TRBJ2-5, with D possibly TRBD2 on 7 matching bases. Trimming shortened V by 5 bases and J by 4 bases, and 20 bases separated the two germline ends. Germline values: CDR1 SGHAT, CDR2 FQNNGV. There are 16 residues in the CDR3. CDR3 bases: TGTGCCAGCAGCCCAAGGGCGGGGGCCGCCCCAGAGACCCAGTACTTC. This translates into CASSPRAGAAPETQYF.

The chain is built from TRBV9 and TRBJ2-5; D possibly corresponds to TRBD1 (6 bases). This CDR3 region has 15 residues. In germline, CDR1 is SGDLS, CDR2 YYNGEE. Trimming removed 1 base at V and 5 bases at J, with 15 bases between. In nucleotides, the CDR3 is TGTGCCAGCAGCGTACAGGGGATAGGCGGGGAGACCCAGTACTTC. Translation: CASSVQGIGGETQYF.

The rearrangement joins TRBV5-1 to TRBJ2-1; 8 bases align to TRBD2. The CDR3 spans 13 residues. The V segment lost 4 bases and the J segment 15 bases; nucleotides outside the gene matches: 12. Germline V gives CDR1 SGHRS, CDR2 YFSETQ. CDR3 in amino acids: CASSGRLALGRFF. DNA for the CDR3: TGCGCCAGCAGCGGAAGACTAGCGTTGGGGAGGTTCTTC.

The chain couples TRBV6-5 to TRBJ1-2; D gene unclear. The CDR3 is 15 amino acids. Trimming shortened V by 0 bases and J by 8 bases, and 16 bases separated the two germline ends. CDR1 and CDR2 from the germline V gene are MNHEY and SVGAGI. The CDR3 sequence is CASSYSGSAMRGYTF. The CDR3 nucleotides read TGTGCCAGCAGTTACTCCGGCAGCGCAATGAGGGGCTACACCTTC.

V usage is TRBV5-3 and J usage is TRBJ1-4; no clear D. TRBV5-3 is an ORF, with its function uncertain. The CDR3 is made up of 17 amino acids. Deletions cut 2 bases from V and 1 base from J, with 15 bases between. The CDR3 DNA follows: TGTGCCAGAAGCTTCTCGTTTCGGACTAGAACTAATGAAAAACTGTTTTTT. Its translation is CARSFSFRTRTNEKLFF.

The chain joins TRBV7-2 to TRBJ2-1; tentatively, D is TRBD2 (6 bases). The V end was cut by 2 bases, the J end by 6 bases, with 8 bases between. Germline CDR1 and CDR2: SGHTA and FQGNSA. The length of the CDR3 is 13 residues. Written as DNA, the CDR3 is TGTGCCAGCAGCTTAACACTAGCCAATGAGCAGTTCTTC. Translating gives CASSLTLANEQFF.

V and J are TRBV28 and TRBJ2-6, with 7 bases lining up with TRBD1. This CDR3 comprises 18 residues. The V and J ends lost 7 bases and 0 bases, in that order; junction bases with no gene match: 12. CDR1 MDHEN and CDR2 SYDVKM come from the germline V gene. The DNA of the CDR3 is TGTGCCAGCACCCCCCGAACGGGACAGAGCTCTGGGGCCAACGTCCTGACTTTC. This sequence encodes CASTPRTGQSSGANVLTF.

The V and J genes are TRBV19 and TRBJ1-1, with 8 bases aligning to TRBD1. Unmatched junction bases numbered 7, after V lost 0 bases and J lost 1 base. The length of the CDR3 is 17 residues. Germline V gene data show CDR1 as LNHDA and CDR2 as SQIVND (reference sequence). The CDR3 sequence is CASSIEGDRGRNTEAFF. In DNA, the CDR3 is TGTGCCAGTAGTATAGAGGGAGACAGGGGAAGGAACACTGAAGCTTTCTTT.

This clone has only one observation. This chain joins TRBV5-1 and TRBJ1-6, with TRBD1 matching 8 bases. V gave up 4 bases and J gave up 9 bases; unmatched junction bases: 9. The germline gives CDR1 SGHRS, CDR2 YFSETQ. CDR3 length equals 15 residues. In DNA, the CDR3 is TGCGCCAGCAGCCCTCCCCAGGGGGCCGGTTCACCCCTCCACTTT. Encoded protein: CASSPPQGAGSPLHF.

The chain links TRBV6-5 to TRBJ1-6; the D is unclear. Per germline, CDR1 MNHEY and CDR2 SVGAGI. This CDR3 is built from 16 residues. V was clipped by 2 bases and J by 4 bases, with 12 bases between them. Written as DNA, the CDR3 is TGTGCCAGCAGTTACGATGGCCGAAATTATAATTCACCCCTCCACTTT. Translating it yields CASSYDGRNYNSPLHF.

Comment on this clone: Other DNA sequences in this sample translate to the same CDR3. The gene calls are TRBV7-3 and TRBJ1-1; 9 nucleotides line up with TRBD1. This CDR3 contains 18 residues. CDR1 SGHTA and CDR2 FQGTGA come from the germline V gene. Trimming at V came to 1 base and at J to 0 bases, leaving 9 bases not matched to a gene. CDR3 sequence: CASSLRAVTGGMNTEAFF. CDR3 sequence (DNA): TGTGCCAGCAGCTTAAGGGCGGTAACAGGGGGCATGAACACTGAAGCTTTCTTT. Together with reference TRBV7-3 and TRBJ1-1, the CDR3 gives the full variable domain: GAGVSQTPSNKVTEKGKYVELRCDPISGHTALYWYRQSLGQGPEFLIYFQGTGAADDSGLPNDRFFAVRPEGSVSTLKIQRTERGDSAVYLCASSLRAVTGGMNTEAFFGQGTRLTVV.

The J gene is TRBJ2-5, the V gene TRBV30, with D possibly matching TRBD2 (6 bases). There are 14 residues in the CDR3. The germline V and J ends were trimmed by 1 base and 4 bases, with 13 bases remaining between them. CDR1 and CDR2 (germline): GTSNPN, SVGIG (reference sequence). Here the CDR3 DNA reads TGTGCCTGGAGTGCTATCACCGGGGGAGAGACCCAGTACTTC. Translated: CAWSAITGGETQYF.

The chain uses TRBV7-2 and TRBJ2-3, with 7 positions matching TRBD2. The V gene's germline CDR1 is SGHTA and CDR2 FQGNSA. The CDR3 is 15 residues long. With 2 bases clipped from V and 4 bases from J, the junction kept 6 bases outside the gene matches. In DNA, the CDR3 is TGTGCCAGCAGCTTACAGGGCGGGAGATCAGATACGCAGTATTTT. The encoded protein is CASSLQGGRSDTQYF.

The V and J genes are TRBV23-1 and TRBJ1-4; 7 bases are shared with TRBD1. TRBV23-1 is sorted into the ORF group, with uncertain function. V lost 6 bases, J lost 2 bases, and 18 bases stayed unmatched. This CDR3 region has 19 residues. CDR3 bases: TGCGCCAGCAGCATGCGAGAGGGGGCAGGGGAGGTTACTAATGAAAAACTGTTTTTT. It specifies CASSMREGAGEVTNEKLFF.

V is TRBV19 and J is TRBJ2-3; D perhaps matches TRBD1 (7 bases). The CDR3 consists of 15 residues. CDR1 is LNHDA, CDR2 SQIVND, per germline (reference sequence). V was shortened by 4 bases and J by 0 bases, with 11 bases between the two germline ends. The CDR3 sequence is CASSSGTDSTDTQYF. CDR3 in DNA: TGTGCCAGTAGTAGCGGGACAGACAGCACAGATACGCAGTATTTT. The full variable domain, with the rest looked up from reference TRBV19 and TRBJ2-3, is DGGITQSPKYLFRKEGQNVTLSCEQNLNHDAMYWYRQDPGQGLRLIYYSQIVNDFQKGDIAEGYSVSREKKESFPLTVTSAQKNPTAFYLCASSSGTDSTDTQYFGPGTRLTVL.

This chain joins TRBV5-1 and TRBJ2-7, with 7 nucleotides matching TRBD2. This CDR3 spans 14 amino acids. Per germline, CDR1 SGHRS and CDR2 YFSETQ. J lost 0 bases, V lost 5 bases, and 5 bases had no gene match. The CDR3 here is CASSWASGSYEQYF. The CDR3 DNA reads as TGCGCCAGCAGTTGGGCTAGCGGCTCCTACGAGCAGTACTTC.